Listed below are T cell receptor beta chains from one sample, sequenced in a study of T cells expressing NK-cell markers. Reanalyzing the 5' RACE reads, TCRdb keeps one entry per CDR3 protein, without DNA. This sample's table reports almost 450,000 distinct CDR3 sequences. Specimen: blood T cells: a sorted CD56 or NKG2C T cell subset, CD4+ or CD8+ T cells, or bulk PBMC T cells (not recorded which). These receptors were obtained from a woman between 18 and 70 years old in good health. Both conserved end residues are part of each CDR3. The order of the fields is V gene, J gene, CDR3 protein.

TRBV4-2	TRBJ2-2	CASSSTPGDTGELFF
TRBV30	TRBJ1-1	CAWSFGLGNTEAFF
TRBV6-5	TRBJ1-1	CASSYQTPAVSAFF
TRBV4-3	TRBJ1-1	CASSQDLPGTEAFF
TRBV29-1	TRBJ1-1	CSAPGQGTPEAFF
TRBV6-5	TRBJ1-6	CASSGFSPLHF
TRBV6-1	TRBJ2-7	CASSANRDGSYEQCF
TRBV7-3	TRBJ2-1	CASSLTSGRKNEQFF
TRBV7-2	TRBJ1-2	CASSPPYQTSYYGYTF
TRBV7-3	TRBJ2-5	CASSLTHSRQETQYF
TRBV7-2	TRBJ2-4	CASSLVADDPTNIQYF
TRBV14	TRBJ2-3	CASSPLEAGGTSTDTQYF
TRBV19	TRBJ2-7	CASSTGPTYEQYF
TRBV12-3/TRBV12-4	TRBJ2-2	CASTPLDRGDTGELFF
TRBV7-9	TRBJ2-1	CASSLTAGHRYNEQFF
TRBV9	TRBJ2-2	CASSVASGSGYTGELFF
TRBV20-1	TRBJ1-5	CSAGNPGRGDNQPQHF
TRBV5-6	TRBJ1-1	CASSLALITEAFF
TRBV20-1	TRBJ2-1	CSAATRELTYEQFF
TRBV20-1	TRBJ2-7	CSARDSEEAYEQYF